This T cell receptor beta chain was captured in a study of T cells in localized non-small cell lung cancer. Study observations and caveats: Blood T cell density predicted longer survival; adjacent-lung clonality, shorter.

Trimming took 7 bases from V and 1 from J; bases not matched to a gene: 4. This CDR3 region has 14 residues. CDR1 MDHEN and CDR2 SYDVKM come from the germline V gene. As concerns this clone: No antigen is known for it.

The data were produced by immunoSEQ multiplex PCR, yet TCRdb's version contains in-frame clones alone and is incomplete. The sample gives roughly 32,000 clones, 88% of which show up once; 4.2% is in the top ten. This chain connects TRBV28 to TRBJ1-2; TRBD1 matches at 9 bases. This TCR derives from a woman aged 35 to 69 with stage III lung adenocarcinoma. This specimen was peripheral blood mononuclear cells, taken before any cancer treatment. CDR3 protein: CASTWGQGNYGYTF. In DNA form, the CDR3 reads TGTGCCAGCACCTGGGGACAGGGTAACTATGGCTACACCTTC.